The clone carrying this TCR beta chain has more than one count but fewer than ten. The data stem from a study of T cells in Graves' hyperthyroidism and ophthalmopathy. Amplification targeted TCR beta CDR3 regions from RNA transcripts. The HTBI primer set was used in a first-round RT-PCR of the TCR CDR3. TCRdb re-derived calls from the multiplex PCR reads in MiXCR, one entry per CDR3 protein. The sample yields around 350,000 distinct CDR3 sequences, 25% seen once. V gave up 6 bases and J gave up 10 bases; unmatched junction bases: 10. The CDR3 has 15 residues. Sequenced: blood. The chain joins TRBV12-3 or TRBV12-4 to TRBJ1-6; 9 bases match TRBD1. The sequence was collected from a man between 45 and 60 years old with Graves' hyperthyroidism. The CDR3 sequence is CASRAMGQGFSPLHF. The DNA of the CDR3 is TGTGCCAGCAGAGCGATGGGACAGGGATTCTCACCCCTCCACTTT.